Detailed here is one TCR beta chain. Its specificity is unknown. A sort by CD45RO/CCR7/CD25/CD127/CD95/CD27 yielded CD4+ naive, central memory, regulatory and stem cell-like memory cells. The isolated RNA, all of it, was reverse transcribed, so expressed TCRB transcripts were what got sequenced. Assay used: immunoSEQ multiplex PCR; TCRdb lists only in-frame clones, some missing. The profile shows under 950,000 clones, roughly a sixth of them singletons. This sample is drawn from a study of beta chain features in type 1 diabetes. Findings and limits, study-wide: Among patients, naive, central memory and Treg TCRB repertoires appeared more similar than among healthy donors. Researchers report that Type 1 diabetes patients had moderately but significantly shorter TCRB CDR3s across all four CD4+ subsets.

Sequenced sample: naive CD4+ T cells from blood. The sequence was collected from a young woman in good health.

The chain's CDR3 is CASSGQGNIQYF. CDR3 DNA sequence: TGTGCCAGCAGTGGACAGGGAAACATTCAGTACTTC. V gene TRBV6-1 combines with J gene TRBJ2-4; TRBD1 aligns across 7 bases. Germline CDR1 is MNHNS and CDR2 is SASEGT. CDR3 length: 12 residues. V lost 4 bases, J lost 6 bases, and 0 bases stayed unmatched.